This T cell receptor (beta chain) derives from a study of human T cells and chemical hapten exposure. V lost 5 bases, J lost 8 bases, and 7 bases stayed unmatched. The CDR3 is made up of 15 amino acids. In germline, CDR1 is MNHNS, CDR2 SASEGT. This clonotype showed up just a few times. Its antigen is currently unknown. Stated time point: patch test 3, about 24 weeks after DPC sensitization. Specified treatment: therapeutic diphenylcyclopropenone sensitization with weekly scalp DPC. TCRdb re-called the RACE reads through MiXCR, storing one row per CDR3 protein. The sample includes 70,000 to 90,000 distinct CDR3 sequences, 10% to 12% seen only once; the top ten take around 3.7%. General study points: Expanded TCRs formed significantly more large CDR3 similarity clusters than controls.

The sequence came from a woman aged 45-65 years with alopecia areata. Some clones in this sample may be carry-over from other donors' samples. The rearrangement uses TRBV6-1 and TRBJ2-1; 12 positions match TRBD2. The sample in question was whole blood, obtained in connection with sensitization to the hapten diphenylcyclopropenone (DPC). The CDR3 loop reads CASSPLAGGGDEQFF. The CDR3 nucleotides are TGTGCCAGCAGTCCGCTAGCGGGAGGGGGGGATGAGCAGTTCTTC.